These T cell receptor beta chains were read from a single sample in a study of T cell clones after liver transplantation. TCRdb's copy holds only in-frame clones and misses some; the assay was immunoSEQ multiplex PCR. The repertoire holds about 99,000 clones, with about 81% as singletons. The sequenced sample was CD4+ T cells from blood, obtained before liver transplant. The receptors were gathered from a human donor who received a liver transplant. CDR3s include the opening cysteine and the closing phenylalanine or tryptophan. Each record gives: J gene, clone size, D gene, V gene, CDR3 protein. The D gene is left open where the match is weak. Some rows mark clone size as missing; the rest say once, few, many or name a class of expanded clone.

>TRBJ2-5|-|-|TRBV5-1
CASSLQTGVGETQYF
>TRBJ2-1|-|-|TRBV4-1
CASSQDFISSTGRIF
>TRBJ1-4|-|TRBD1|TRBV28
CASSFGTGNEKLFF
>TRBJ1-3|-|TRBD1|TRBV6-5
CASRLQGVSGNTIYF
>TRBJ2-6|-|-|TRBV5-1
CASSFGPPSGSGANVLTF
>TRBJ1-1|few|-|TRBV27
CASSSEWGWEAFF
>TRBJ2-1|once|TRBD2|TRBV4-3
CASSQESRAGGRNEQFF
>TRBJ2-7|-|TRBD1|TRBV19
CASSIARTGSGEQYF
>TRBJ1-5|-|-|TRBV28
CASRPPNQPQHF
>TRBJ2-3|-|TRBD2|TRBV11-3
CASSTSGTTDTQYF
>TRBJ2-2|-|TRBD1|TRBV5-1
CASSLGQGANTGELFF